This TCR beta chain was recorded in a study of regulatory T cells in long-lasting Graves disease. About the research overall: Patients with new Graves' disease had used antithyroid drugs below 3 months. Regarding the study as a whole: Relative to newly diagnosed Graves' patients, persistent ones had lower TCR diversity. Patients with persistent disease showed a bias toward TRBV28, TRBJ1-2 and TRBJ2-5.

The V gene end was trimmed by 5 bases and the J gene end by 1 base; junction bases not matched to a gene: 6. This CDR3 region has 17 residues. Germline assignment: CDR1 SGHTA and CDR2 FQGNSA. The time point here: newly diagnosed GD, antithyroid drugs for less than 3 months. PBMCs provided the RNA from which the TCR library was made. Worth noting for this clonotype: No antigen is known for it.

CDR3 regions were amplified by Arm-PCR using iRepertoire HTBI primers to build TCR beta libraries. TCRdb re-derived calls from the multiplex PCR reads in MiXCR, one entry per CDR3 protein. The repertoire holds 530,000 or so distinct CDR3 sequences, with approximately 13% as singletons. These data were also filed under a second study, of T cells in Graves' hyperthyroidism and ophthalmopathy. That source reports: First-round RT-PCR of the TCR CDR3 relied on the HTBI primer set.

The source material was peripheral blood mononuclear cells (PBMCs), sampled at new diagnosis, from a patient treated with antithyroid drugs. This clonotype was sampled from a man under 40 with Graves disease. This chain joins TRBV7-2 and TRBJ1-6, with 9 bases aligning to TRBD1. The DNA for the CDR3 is TGTGCCAGCAGCCTACAGGGGGCTAGTTCCTATAATTCACCCCTCCACTTT. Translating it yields CASSLQGASSYNSPLHF.